This entry features one T cell receptor beta chain sequence. The antigen is unknown. Trimming stripped 0 bases from V and 0 bases from J, with 9 bases between. Germline CDR1 DFQATT, CDR2 SNEGSKA (reference sequence). The CDR3 is 15 residues long. The study sequenced cultured CD4+ T cell DNA using the Oncomine TCR Beta short-read assay. TCRdb independently ran MiXCR on the PCR reads; one entry per CDR3 protein. The sample yields over 10,000 distinct CDR3 sequences, around 56% seen once. These data originate in a study of vaccination and CD4 T cells after COVID-19. Across the whole study: Samples taken post-COVID came a median about 3 months after diagnosis, ranging from 35 to 161. Control cultures were given a CEFX pool, an HIV-1 Nef pool, or no peptide. General study findings and limits: Detection of a median around 86% of reactive clones in convalescent patients was confined to the period after vaccination.

Treatment described: approximately 11-day PBMC culture with coronavirus spike peptide pools or control peptides (ViraFEST assay). Here the sequenced sample was cultured CD4+ T cells from blood, taken after SARS-CoV-2 vaccination. The clonotype originates from a human donor with COVID-19. The chain joins TRBV20-1 to TRBJ1-5, with D perhaps TRBD1 (5 bases). CDR3 sequence (DNA): TGCAGTGCTAGAGACAGGGTTAATAGCAATCAGCCCCAGCATTTT. Protein: CSARDRVNSNQPQHF.